The 17 T cell receptor beta chains given below trace back to one sample, sequenced in a study of shared clonotypes between healthy human individuals. The naive CD8 subset, CD45RO-negative cells positively selected for CCR7, excluded terminally differentiated effector memory CD45RA+ cells. The protocol was immunoSEQ multiplex PCR, while the TCRdb copy is restricted to in-frame clones and leaves out a portion. The table lists some 800,000 clones, roughly 92% of them singletons, with nearly 25% in the top ten. The sequenced sample was naive CD8+ T cells sorted from blood. These receptors originate from a man under 40 in good health.

V gene TRBV7-9 combines with J gene TRBJ2-5, with TRBD1 identical over 9 bases. V shed 5 bases and J 1 base; nucleotides not matched to a gene: 8. This CDR3 has 16 amino acids. CDR1 and CDR2 from the germline V gene are SEHNR and FQNEAQ (reference sequence). CDR3 region: CASSLSGTGIQETQYF. The CDR3 nucleotides read TGTGCCAGCAGCCTCTCCGGGACAGGGATCCAAGAGACCCAGTACTTC.

The chain employs TRBV27 and TRBJ2-2; D is undetermined. Trimming took off 6 bases at V and 6 bases at J, with 11 bases between the two ends. Germline V gene data show CDR1 as MNHEY and CDR2 as SMNVEV (reference sequence). CDR3 length: 13 residues. CDR3 nucleotides: TGTGCCAGCAGCCCTCTCGGACCCGGGGAGCTGTTTTTT. Its translation is CASSPLGPGELFF.

The CDR3 spells CASSLYQEFYEQYF. CDR3 in DNA: TGTGCCAGCAGTTTATATCAGGAGTTCTACGAGCAGTACTTC. The chain carries TRBV28 and TRBJ2-7, with D unclear. From germline, CDR1 is MDHEN and CDR2 SYDVKM. Deletions cut 1 base from V and 3 bases from J, with 10 bases between. The CDR3 extends over 14 amino acids.

This chain uses TRBV4-1 with TRBJ2-7; 7 bases line up with TRBD1. CDR1 is MGHRA and CDR2 is YSYEKL in the germline V gene. After removal of 4 bases from V and 5 bases from J, the junction contained 8 bases not matched to a gene. CDR3 size: 14 residues. The CDR3 DNA reads TGCGCCAGCAGCCGGACCGGGACAGCCGACGAGCAGTACTTC. Translation: CASSRTGTADEQYF.

This chain uses TRBV2 with TRBJ1-1, with D hard to call. The ends were cut back, 6 bases at V and 7 bases at J, with 6 bases in the middle. The germline V gene encodes CDR1 SNHLY and CDR2 FYNNEI. The CDR3 has 10 amino acids. The CDR3 nucleotides read TGTGCCAGCAGAACTTATGAAGCTTTCTTT. As protein: CASRTYEAFF.

The rearrangement uses TRBV14 and TRBJ2-5; D call uncertain. V was trimmed by 0 bases and J by 4 bases, leaving 15 bases between them. This CDR3 comprises 16 residues. CDR1 and CDR2 (germline): SGHDN, FVKESK. CDR3 nucleotide sequence: TGTGCCAGCAGCCAAGATATCGCCGGGTTTCGAGAGACCCAGTACTTC. This codes for CASSQDIAGFRETQYF.

The chain couples TRBV4-2 to TRBJ1-4, with 9 bases lining up with TRBD1. This CDR3 has 16 residues. The ends lost 0 bases at V and 4 bases at J; junction bases unmatched: 3. Germline V CDR1 and CDR2: LGHNA, YNFKEQ. The CDR3 sequence is CASSQEGQGLNEKLFF. DNA of the CDR3: TGTGCCAGCAGCCAAGAGGGACAGGGCCTTAATGAAAAACTGTTTTTT.

A single count supports this clone. The chain has TRBV27 and TRBJ2-2; no definite D call. Germline V gene data show CDR1 as MNHEY and CDR2 as SMNVEV (reference sequence). The CDR3 length is 13 residues. V lost 8 bases and J 2 bases, leaving 9 bases between the germline ends. The CDR3 DNA reads as TGTGCCAGCGCGACAAGTAACACCGGGGAGCTGTTTTTT. This encodes CASATSNTGELFF.

This chain uses TRBV13 with TRBJ2-1; 9 bases match TRBD1. V shed 4 bases and J 5 bases; nucleotides not matched to a gene: 6. Germline V gene data show CDR1 as PRHDT and CDR2 as FYEKMQ (reference sequence). The CDR3 totals 15 residues. For the CDR3, the DNA is TGTGCCAGCAGCTCCCGGGACAGGGTCGACAATGAGCAGTTCTTC. Translating it yields CASSSRDRVDNEQFF.

The rearrangement uses TRBV14 and TRBJ2-2; TRBD1 agrees at 7 bases. Losses at the gene ends were 0 bases for V and 1 base for J; bases not matched to a gene: 11. Germline loops: CDR1 SGHDN, CDR2 FVKESK. The CDR3 runs to 19 residues. The CDR3 protein is CASSQDPRQGTGNTGELFF. The CDR3 DNA is TGTGCCAGCAGCCAAGATCCCCGACAGGGAACGGGGAACACCGGGGAGCTGTTTTTT.

The chain couples TRBV10-2 to TRBJ1-1, with D unresolved. The germline V and J ends were trimmed by 1 base and 10 bases, with 10 bases remaining between them. The CDR3 loop spans 12 amino acids. Germline values: CDR1 WSHSY, CDR2 SAAADI. CDR3 in amino acids: CASSEFVGRAFF. As DNA, the CDR3 is TGCGCCAGCAGTGAGTTTGTAGGGCGAGCTTTCTTT.

This chain links TRBV27 with TRBJ1-2, with D perhaps TRBD1 (5 bases). The CDR3 has 16 residues. The V gene lost 3 bases and the J gene lost 6 bases, with 20 bases spanning the gap. Germline values: CDR1 MNHEY, CDR2 SMNVEV (reference sequence). CDR3 in DNA: TGTGCCAGCAGTTTCTCAATCCCGGGACTCCCGAATGGCTACACCTTC. Translated: CASSFSIPGLPNGYTF.

CDR3 coding DNA: TGCGCCAGCAGCCCGCTACATTCTAACTATGGCTACACCTTC. It codes for CASSPLHSNYGYTF. The V gene is TRBV5-1, the J gene TRBJ1-2, with D unresolved. This CDR3 is built from 14 residues. Trimming took 4 bases from V and 0 from J, leaving 10 bases between them. Germline V gene sequence: CDR1 SGHRS, CDR2 YFSETQ.

This clone has only one observation. Since a much larger clone is just one base distant, this may be a read error. V usage is TRBV5-4 and J usage is TRBJ2-7; D is undetermined. Germline V lookup: CDR1 SGHNT, CDR2 YYREEE (reference sequence). With 1 base removed from V and 3 bases from J, the gap between germline ends came to 2 bases. CDR3 length equals 11 residues. The CDR3 bases are TGTGCCAGCAGCTTGTACTACGAGCAGTACTTC. Translation: CASSLYYEQYF.

V gene TRBV29-1 combines with J gene TRBJ2-1, with TRBD2 matching 10 bases. J gave up 9 bases and V 4 bases, and 15 bases lay outside the gene matches. The CDR3 is 16 amino acids. Germline V gives CDR1 SQVTM, CDR2 ANQGSEA. In DNA form, the CDR3 reads TGCAGCGTTGTGTTTTCAATAGGGCTAGCGGGAGTTGAGCAGTTCTTC. This sequence encodes CSVVFSIGLAGVEQFF.

J is TRBJ2-1 and V is TRBV29-1; D may be TRBD2 (5 bases). CDR1 is SQVTM, CDR2 ANQGSEA, per germline. Trimming took 1 base from V and 7 from J, leaving 17 bases between them. The CDR3 runs to 15 residues. The CDR3, as DNA: TGCAGCGTTGAAGTAGTCGGACGGGAAAATAATGAGCAGTTCTTC. It encodes CSVEVVGRENNEQFF.

The chain combines TRBV27 with TRBJ2-7; 7 bases agree with TRBD2. This CDR3 spans 14 amino acids. The germline gives CDR1 MNHEY, CDR2 SMNVEV (reference sequence). V shed 5 bases and J 1 base; nucleotides not matched to a gene: 5. CDR3 protein: CASSVAGQSYEQYF. The CDR3 coding sequence is TGTGCCAGCAGTGTAGCGGGTCAATCCTACGAGCAGTACTTC.